These T cell receptor beta chains were read from a single sample in a study of cytomegalovirus exposure and HLA in healthy donors. Some clones are missing from TCRdb's copy, which holds only in-frame ones; the method was immunoSEQ multiplex PCR. Among about 140,000 clones listed, 82% were seen once. Sequencing input: PBMCs. The receptors originated from a man aged 30 to 39 in good health and CMV-seropositive. The conserved cysteine and the conserved F or W are not part of the CDR3 here. The order of the fields is V gene, J gene, CDR3 protein.

TRBV6-1	TRBJ1-4	ASSVREGEKLF
TRBV7-9	TRBJ2-3	ASSPHFQALSTDTQY
TRBV5-1	TRBJ1-4	ASSSAATNEKLF
TRBV6-6	TRBJ1-5	ASSYRDLGQPQH
TRBV11-2	TRBJ2-5	ASSSLPAGPGETQY
TRBV7-9	TRBJ2-5	ASSLGTGTIH
TRBV7-9	TRBJ1-1	ASSPWTVERTEAF
TRBV11-3	TRBJ2-1	ASSEGLAGNNEQF
TRBV28	TRBJ2-7	ASSLVEYEQY
TRBV5-6	TRBJ2-3	ASRPWGAGAKDTQY
TRBV2	TRBJ1-1	ASTERADTEAF
TRBV7-2	TRBJ2-7	ASSTSGSHYEQY
TRBV9	TRBJ1-4	ASSVGGTVSEKLF
TRBV7-9	TRBJ1-2	ASSYQDGTAYGYT
TRBV15	TRBJ1-2	ATSVDRVSGYT
TRBV27	TRBJ1-5	ASSIGTGEQPQH
TRBV25-1	TRBJ1-6	ASSSPGHIPNSPLH
TRBV5-4	TRBJ2-1	ASSLATGGGNEQF
TRBV5-4	TRBJ2-7	ASSLTQSGLNEQY
TRBV2	TRBJ2-7	ASSRDREHEQY
TRBV18	TRBJ1-1	ASSTYRASGTEAF
TRBV5-1	TRBJ1-2	ASSLGVGDGYT
TRBV9	TRBJ2-2	ASSVQGTPNTGELF
TRBV7-9	TRBJ2-2	ASSTPGLAGTGELF
TRBV7-9	TRBJ1-5	ASSLDRGRQPQH
TRBV6-1	TRBJ2-2	ASSEASGRTGELF
TRBV2	TRBJ1-1	AMTAGNTEAF
TRBV5-4	TRBJ2-5	ASSPRDSQETQY
TRBV9	TRBJ2-3	ASSPRTSGRTDTQY
TRBV4-1	TRBJ1-5	ASSQEQQGNQPQH
TRBV10-2	TRBJ2-1	ASSDTGGLIINEQF
TRBV18	TRBJ1-4	ASSPGTGGEKLF
TRBV10-3	TRBJ2-6	AISVGGANVLT
TRBV16	TRBJ1-4	ASSPRQGTNEKLF
TRBV5-5	TRBJ2-7	ASSLQWDRTGGYEQY
TRBV9	TRBJ2-1	ASSRVPAGLVNEQF
TRBV7-2	TRBJ2-1	ASSFREFEQF
TRBV12-2	TRBJ2-7	ASRTRAGPTYEQY
TRBV28	TRBJ2-1	ASSRSGSSYNEQF
TRBV9	TRBJ1-1	ASSVDRGRAF
TRBV6-1	TRBJ1-5	ASSRRGQGDQPQH
TRBV4-2	TRBJ2-4	ASSPRTSGRENIQY
TRBV29-1	TRBJ2-1	SSQRDNEQF
TRBV5-1	TRBJ2-3	ASSLASEEDTQY
TRBV5-6	TRBJ2-1	ASSLVGDEQF
TRBV28	TRBJ2-3	ASSLSGRGTDTQY
TRBV7-3	TRBJ2-1	ASSPGQAFHNEQF
TRBV28	TRBJ1-3	ASIRTGAGNTIY
TRBV29-1	TRBJ2-7	SEPDRLYEQY
TRBV21-1	TRBJ1-2	ASSNKPRGPTDGYT
TRBV27	TRBJ2-2	ASRRTSANTGELF
TRBV5-1	TRBJ2-3	ASSLGPGGTDTQY